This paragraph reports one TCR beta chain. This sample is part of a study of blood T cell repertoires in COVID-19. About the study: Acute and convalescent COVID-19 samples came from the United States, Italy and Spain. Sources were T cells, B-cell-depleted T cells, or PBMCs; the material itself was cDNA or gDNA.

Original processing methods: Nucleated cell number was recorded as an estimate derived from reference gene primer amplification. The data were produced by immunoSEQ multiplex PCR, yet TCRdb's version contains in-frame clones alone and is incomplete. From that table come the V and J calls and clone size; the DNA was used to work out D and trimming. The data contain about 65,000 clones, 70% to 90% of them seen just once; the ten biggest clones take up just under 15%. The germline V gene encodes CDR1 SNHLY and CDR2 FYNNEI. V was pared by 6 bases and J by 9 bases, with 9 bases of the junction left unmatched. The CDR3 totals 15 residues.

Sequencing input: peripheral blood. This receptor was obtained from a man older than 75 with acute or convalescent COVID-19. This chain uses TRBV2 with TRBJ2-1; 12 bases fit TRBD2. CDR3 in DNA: TGTGCCAGCAGGAAAGGACTAGCGGGGACGGGTGAGCAGTTCTTC. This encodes CASRKGLAGTGEQFF.